These T cell receptor beta chains were read from a single sample in a study of immune evolution from preneoplasia to lung adenocarcinoma. The repertoire was sequenced with immunoSEQ multiplex PCR; TCRdb's copy has only in-frame clones and lacks some. The sample includes about 5,600 clones, roughly 77% seen only once; the top ten take 9% to 10%. Source material: FFPE lung adenocarcinoma in situ tissue. The receptor set was obtained from a person aged 60 to 85 with lung adenocarcinoma. The CDR3 runs from the conserved cysteine through the conserved F or W. A D gene is named only where the DNA matches it firmly. Where a row states a size, it is once, few, many or the class of an expanded clone; other rows omit it.

d_gene	len	v_gene	abundance	j_gene	CDR3aa	CDR3nt
.	15	TRBV7-3	.	TRBJ1-6	CASSLGHTSNSPLHF	TGTGCCAGCAGCTTAGGCCACACGTCTAATTCACCCCTCCACTTT
.	12	TRBV29-1	once	TRBJ2-7	CSVAVQAYEQYF	TGCAGCGTTGCCGTTCAAGCCTACGAGCAGTACTTC
TRBD1	13	TRBV4-3	once	TRBJ1-2	CASSRPGQYGYTF	TGCGCCAGCAGCCGACCGGGACAGTATGGCTACACCTTC
.	13	TRBV6-5	.	TRBJ2-7	CASSYSIGDEQYF	TGTGCCAGCAGTTACTCGATAGGCGACGAGCAGTACTTC
TRBD1	15	TRBV6-1	.	TRBJ2-5	CASSRRQGSMETQYF	TGTGCCAGCAGCCGAAGACAGGGAAGTATGGAGACCCAGTACTTC
.	13	TRBV30	.	TRBJ1-5	CAWSGGRNQPQHF	TGTGCCTGGAGTGGGGGCCGGAATCAGCCCCAGCATTTT
.	15	TRBV13	.	TRBJ2-6	CASSKQGYGANVLTF	TGTGCCAGCAGCAAACAGGGATACGGGGCCAATGTCCTGACTTTC
.	14	TRBV28	.	TRBJ2-6	CASMGYSGANVLTF	TGTGCCAGCATGGGATACTCTGGGGCCAACGTCCTGACTTTC
TRBD1	18	TRBV10-3	.	TRBJ1-6	CAISESVGTGELLSPLHF	TGTGCCATCAGTGAGTCGGTTGGGACAGGGGAGTTATTATCACCCCTCCACTTT
.	15	TRBV7-2	.	TRBJ1-1	CASSPGGGLNTEAFF	TGTGCCAGCAGTCCAGGAGGGGGTTTGAACACTGAAGCTTTCTTT
TRBD1	13	TRBV29-1	.	TRBJ2-4	CSVRGQGEDIQYF	TGCAGCGTTCGGGGACAGGGAGAGGACATTCAGTACTTC
.	14	TRBV27	.	TRBJ1-4	CASSLRTANEKLFF	TGTGCCAGCAGTTTGCGGACCGCTAATGAAAAACTGTTTTTT
.	16	TRBV4-3	.	TRBJ1-4	CASSQDPTATNEKLFF	TGCGCCAGCAGCCAAGACCCAACAGCAACTAATGAAAAACTGTTTTTT
.	11	TRBV6-4	.	TRBJ1-1	CASKALLEAFF	TGTGCCAGCAAAGCCCTTTTAGAAGCTTTCTTT
TRBD2	17	TRBV18	.	TRBJ2-1	CASSRTSGDSSYNEQFF	TGTGCCAGCTCGAGGACTAGCGGGGACAGCTCCTACAATGAGCAGTTCTTC
.	15	TRBV2	.	TRBJ2-3	CASKEGGNGADTQYF	TGTGCCAGCAAGGAGGGGGGAAACGGGGCAGATACGCAGTATTTT
.	15	TRBV4-1	.	TRBJ1-5	CASSQDSASGQPQHF	TGCGCCAGCAGCCAAGATTCGGCCTCAGGGCAGCCCCAGCATTTT
TRBD1	15	TRBV7-6	.	TRBJ1-4	CASSRGTGVREKLFF	TGTGCCAGCAGCAGGGGGACAGGGGTGAGGGAAAAACTGTTTTTT
TRBD1	17	TRBV30	.	TRBJ1-5	CAWTKSGGAGTNQPQHF	TGTGCCTGGACCAAATCAGGGGGGGCAGGGACCAATCAGCCCCAGCATTTT
TRBD2	13	TRBV5-1	.	TRBJ2-1	CASSGTSANEQFF	TGCGCCAGCAGCGGGACTAGTGCTAATGAGCAGTTCTTC
.	14	TRBV27	.	TRBJ2-7	CASKPGAGPYEQYF	TGTGCCAGCAAACCCGGCGCAGGACCCTACGAGCAGTACTTC
.	15	TRBV5-1	.	TRBJ2-1	CASSSMTGAYNEQFF	TGCGCCAGCAGCTCCATGACAGGCGCCTACAATGAGCAGTTCTTC
TRBD2	16	TRBV7-2	.	TRBJ2-3	CASSITSGGALDTQYF	TGTGCCAGCAGCATTACTAGCGGGGGGGCCCTAGATACGCAGTATTTT
.	11	TRBV11-1	.	TRBJ1-4	CASSHDGKLFF	TGTGCCAGCAGCCACGATGGAAAACTGTTTTTT
TRBD2	15	TRBV27	few	TRBJ2-5	CASSLVGGAEETQYF	TGTGCCAGCAGTTTGGTCGGGGGGGCCGAGGAGACCCAGTACTTC
.	16	TRBV28	once	TRBJ2-1	CASTLSMSGPINEQFF	TGTGCCAGCACCCTTTCGATGAGTGGACCAATCAATGAGCAGTTCTTC
.	18	TRBV4-1	.	TRBJ2-2	CASSQESLTGPNTGELFF	TGCGCCAGCAGCCAAGAGTCTCTGACGGGGCCGAACACCGGGGAGCTGTTTTTT
TRBD1	15	TRBV7-8	.	TRBJ2-6	CASSSGQAGANVLTF	TGTGCCAGCAGCTCCGGACAGGCTGGGGCCAACGTCCTGACTTTC
TRBD2	15	TRBV7-2	.	TRBJ2-2	CASGLAGGFTGELFF	TGTGCCAGCGGACTAGCGGGGGGCTTTACCGGGGAGCTGTTTTTT
.	14	TRBV7-3	.	TRBJ2-2	CASSPPGATGELFF	TGTGCCAGCAGCCCTCCGGGGGCTACCGGGGAGCTGTTTTTT
.	15	TRBV7-9	.	TRBJ1-1	CASSLVGAVNTEAFF	TGTGCCAGCAGCTTAGTAGGGGCGGTAAACACTGAAGCTTTCTTT
.	12	TRBV30	.	TRBJ1-5	CAYQVWDQPQHF	TGTGCCTACCAAGTCTGGGATCAGCCCCAGCATTTT
.	15	TRBV9	few	TRBJ1-5	CASSATAFSNQPQHF	TGTGCCAGCAGCGCGACAGCTTTTAGCAATCAGCCCCAGCATTTT